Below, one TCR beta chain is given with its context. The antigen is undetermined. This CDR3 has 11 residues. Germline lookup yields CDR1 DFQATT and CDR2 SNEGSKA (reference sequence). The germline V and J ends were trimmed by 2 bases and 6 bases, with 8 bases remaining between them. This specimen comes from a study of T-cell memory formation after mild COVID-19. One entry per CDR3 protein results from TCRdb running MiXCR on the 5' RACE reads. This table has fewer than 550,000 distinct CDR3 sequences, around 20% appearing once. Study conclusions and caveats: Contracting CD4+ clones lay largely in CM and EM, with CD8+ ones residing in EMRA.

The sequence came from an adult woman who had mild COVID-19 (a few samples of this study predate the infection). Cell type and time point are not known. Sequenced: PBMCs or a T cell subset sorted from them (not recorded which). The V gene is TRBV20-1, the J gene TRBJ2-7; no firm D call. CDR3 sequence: CSARYRLEQYF. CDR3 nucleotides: TGCAGTGCTAGATACCGACTCGAGCAGTACTTC.